Given below is one T cell receptor beta chain in context. Antigen specificity is unknown. Germline V gene lookup returns CDR1 MNHEY and CDR2 SVGAGI. V was clipped by 1 base and J by 4 bases, with 11 bases between them. There are 16 residues in the CDR3. This specimen belongs to a study of OX40 agonist ivuxolimab in advanced cancers. Study observations and caveats: Normalized T-cell clonal expansion was also low in some nonresponders.

Blood sampling was done at baseline, cycle 4 day 1, and cycle 7 day 1. Assay: immunoSEQ multiplex PCR; the TCRdb copy retains only in-frame clones and omits some. The table has over 55,000 clones, 85% to 90% seen once. This TCR came from an adult with an advanced solid tumor such as melanoma, head and neck, liver or kidney cancer. V usage is TRBV6-5 and J usage is TRBJ1-6, with D unclear. Here the sequenced sample was CD4+ or CD8+ T cells sorted from blood, taken in a trial of the OX40 agonist ivuxolimab. The CDR3 region is CASSYFLNNYNSPLHF. CDR3 coding DNA: TGTGCCAGCAGTTACTTCTTGAATAATTATAATTCACCCCTCCACTTT.